The 5 T cell receptor beta chains reported below all come from one sample, sequenced in a study of human T cells and chemical hapten exposure. TCRdb recomputed calls from the RACE reads with MiXCR, one row per CDR3 protein. The sample records 60,000 to 80,000 distinct CDR3 sequences, about 7% being singletons. Specified time point: pre-sensitization, week 0. Treatment: therapeutic diphenylcyclopropenone sensitization with weekly scalp DPC. This specimen was whole blood, taken in connection with sensitization to the hapten diphenylcyclopropenone (DPC). These receptors were collected from a woman aged 30 to 39 with alopecia areata. Some clones in this sample may be carry-over from other donors' samples.

This clonotype has a count of ten or more. CDR3 loop: CASSLGFEQYF. In DNA form, the CDR3 reads TGCGCCAGCAGCTTGGGGTTCGAGCAGTACTTC. V gene TRBV5-1 combines with J gene TRBJ2-7; D gene unclear. Trimming shortened V by 0 bases and J by 6 bases, and 4 bases separated the two germline ends. The CDR3 has 11 residues. The germline gives CDR1 SGHRS, CDR2 YFSETQ.

The table lists this clonotype with many counts. The rearrangement links TRBV10-2 to TRBJ1-2; D gene uncertain. From germline, CDR1 is WSHSY and CDR2 SAAADI. The CDR3 contains 13 residues. Trimming cost V 2 bases and J 2 bases, with 6 bases left between them. The CDR3 region has the DNA TGCGCCAGCAGTGAGGTGGTCAACTATGGCTACACCTTC. It encodes CASSEVVNYGYTF.

This clonotype has a handful of counts. This chain links TRBV7-6 with TRBJ1-5; TRBD1 might be the D (5 bases). The germline V and J ends were trimmed by 5 bases and 7 bases, with 12 bases remaining between them. Germline V gene lookup returns CDR1 SGHVS and CDR2 FNYEAQ. The CDR3 is made up of 13 amino acids. The CDR3 loop reads CASSRGRGQPQHF. The CDR3, as DNA: TGTGCCAGCAGCCGGGGGAGGGGACAGCCCCAGCATTTT.

This clonotype was seen many times. V gene TRBV5-6 combines with J gene TRBJ2-7, with 10 bases identical to TRBD1. Germline V gene sequence: CDR1 SGHDT, CDR2 YYEEEE. V was pared by 3 bases and J by 7 bases, with 16 bases of the junction left unmatched. This CDR3 is 17 amino acids long. CDR3 bases: TGTGCCAGCAGCTCGAACGCACCGGGGACAGGGGTGCATGAGCAGTACTTC. Protein product: CASSSNAPGTGVHEQYF.

This clonotype was counted a few times. The genes are TRBV6-5 and TRBJ1-4, with 7 bases matching TRBD1. Germline V gene sequence: CDR1 MNHEY, CDR2 SVGAGI. The trim removed 0 bases at V and 5 bases at J, leaving 3 bases unmatched. CDR3 length: 15 amino acids. The chain's CDR3 is CASSYSWDSNEKLFF. CDR3 nucleotides: TGTGCCAGCAGTTACTCCTGGGACAGCAATGAAAAACTGTTTTTT.